These 27 T cell receptor beta chains came from one sample sequenced in a study of cytomegalovirus exposure and HLA in healthy donors. The PCR contained 60 Vbeta and 13 Jbeta primers. Sequencing was performed with immunoSEQ multiplex PCR; in TCRdb, only in-frame clones are kept and a portion is missing. The table has 50,000 or so clones, 77% seen once; the top ten hold around 2.5%. The sample was PBMCs. These receptors all come from a female donor in good health and CMV-seronegative.

The chain recombines TRBV19 with TRBJ2-5; 11 bases fit TRBD1. V gave up 6 bases and J gave up 4 bases; unmatched junction bases: 7. CDR3 size: 15 residues. Looked up from germline, CDR1 is LNHDA and CDR2 is SQIVND (reference sequence). The chain's CDR3 is CASSAAGQGGETQYF. The CDR3 bases are TGTGCCAGTAGCGCTGCGGGACAGGGGGGAGAGACCCAGTACTTC.

This clone has a handful of counts. The chain joins TRBV30 to TRBJ1-1, with TRBD1 matching over 9 bases. Germline trimming cut 2 bases from V and 4 bases from J; bases unmatched to any gene: 2. The CDR3 totals 13 residues. In germline, CDR1 is GTSNPN, CDR2 SVGIG (reference sequence). The CDR3 reads CAWSPTGGTEAFF. CDR3 coding DNA: TGTGCCTGGAGTCCGACAGGGGGCACTGAAGCTTTCTTT.

The rearrangement joins TRBV28 to TRBJ1-2, with TRBD1 identical over 7 bases. This CDR3 contains 15 residues. The germline V gene has CDR1 MDHEN and CDR2 SYDVKM. The V gene end was trimmed by 4 bases and the J gene end by 2 bases; junction bases not matched to a gene: 7. The CDR3 is CASSSAGTANYGYTF. DNA for the CDR3: TGTGCCAGCAGTTCAGCCGGGACAGCGAACTATGGCTACACCTTC.

V usage is TRBV10-3 and J usage is TRBJ2-5; 14 bases match TRBD2. After removal of 0 bases from V and 3 bases from J, the junction contained 3 bases not matched to a gene. Germline CDR1 reads ENHRY; CDR2 reads SYGVKD. The CDR3 is made up of 17 amino acids. The DNA of the CDR3 is TGTGCCATCAGTGAGTCCAGACTAGCGGGGGGGGAAGAGACCCAGTACTTC. This sequence encodes CAISESRLAGGEETQYF.

The chain combines TRBV2 with TRBJ1-4, with 7 bases fitting TRBD1. Germline CDR1 is SNHLY and CDR2 is FYNNEI. Losses at the gene ends were 8 bases for V and 5 bases for J; bases not matched to a gene: 8. The CDR3 is made up of 14 amino acids. In nucleotides, the CDR3 is TGTGCCAGCTACGAGGGGGCTGGGAATGAAAAACTGTTTTTT. This sequence encodes CASYEGAGNEKLFF. The variable domain in full, completed from reference TRBV2 and TRBJ1-4, reads EPEVTQTPSHQVTQMGQEVILRCVPISNHLYFYWYRQILGQKVEFLVSFYNNEISEKSEIFDDQFSVERPDGSNFTLKIRSTKLEDSAMYFCASYEGAGNEKLFFGSGTQLSVL.

The genes are TRBV19 and TRBJ2-2; D is perhaps TRBD1 (6 bases). The CDR3 totals 14 residues. V dropped 8 bases and J dropped 5 bases, with 15 bases sitting between them. Germline V gives CDR1 LNHDA, CDR2 SQIVND (reference sequence). The CDR3 here is CASGGQGQTGELFF. Here the CDR3 DNA reads TGTGCCAGTGGGGGCCAGGGGCAAACCGGGGAGCTGTTTTTT.

The chain recombines TRBV29-1 with TRBJ2-1; 8 positions match TRBD2. Trimming took 6 bases from V and 5 from J; bases not matched to a gene: 3. The germline gives CDR1 SQVTM, CDR2 ANQGSEA. The CDR3 contains 12 residues. CDR3 DNA sequence: TGCAGCGTCGGGACTAGAAACAATGAGCAGTTCTTC. Translating gives CSVGTRNNEQFF.

V usage is TRBV19 and J usage is TRBJ1-5; D is ambiguous. The CDR3 has 13 amino acids. Germline values: CDR1 LNHDA, CDR2 SQIVND (reference sequence). The V and J ends lost 5 bases and 3 bases respectively, with 8 bases between them. CDR3 loop: CASSREDNQPQHF. The CDR3 DNA reads TGTGCCAGTAGTCGGGAGGACAATCAGCCCCAGCATTTT.

The genes are TRBV9 and TRBJ1-3, with a possible D match to TRBD1 (6 bases). V lost 3 bases and J 4 bases, leaving 20 bases between the germline ends. CDR1 is SGDLS, CDR2 YYNGEE, per germline. This CDR3 comprises 17 residues. The CDR3 here is CASSAGNRPGAGNTIYF. The CDR3 region has the DNA TGTGCCAGCAGCGCGGGAAACAGGCCAGGGGCCGGAAACACCATATATTTT.

V usage is TRBV6-1 and J usage is TRBJ1-3; D is unclear. CDR3 length: 15 amino acids. V was shortened by 3 bases and J by 0 bases, with 9 bases between the two germline ends. Germline lookup yields CDR1 MNHNS and CDR2 SASEGT. Here the CDR3 reads CASSDASSSGNTIYF. The CDR3, as DNA: TGTGCCAGCAGTGATGCCAGTTCCTCTGGAAACACCATATATTTT.

Written as DNA, the CDR3 is TGTGCCAGCAGTTATCGCGCGGGGGGGAACAATGAGCAGTTCTTC. It specifies CASSYRAGGNNEQFF. This chain uses TRBV6-6 with TRBJ2-1; 9 bases match TRBD2. Per germline, CDR1 MNHNY and CDR2 SVGAGI (reference sequence). CDR3 length equals 15 residues. With V trimmed by 3 bases and J by 5 bases, 5 bases remained unmatched.

The CDR3 DNA follows: TGCGCCAGCAGTGAGTCGGAGGTAATGATCACCGGGGAGCTGTTTTTT. Protein product: CASSESEVMITGELFF. The genes are TRBV10-1 and TRBJ2-2; perhaps TRBD2 as D (5 bases). Germline V gives CDR1 WNHNN, CDR2 SYGVQD (reference sequence). The germline V and J ends were trimmed by 0 bases and 4 bases, with 12 bases remaining between them. CDR3 size: 16 residues.

CDR3 in DNA: TGCGCCAGCAGCTCCGGGACAGGGGGCTGTTACACCGGGGAGCTGTTTTTT. It encodes CASSSGTGGCYTGELFF. The chain uses TRBV10-1 and TRBJ2-2, with 12 bases lining up with TRBD1. CDR1 WNHNN and CDR2 SYGVQD come from the germline V gene (reference sequence). V shed 6 bases and J 3 bases; nucleotides not matched to a gene: 8. The CDR3 consists of 17 residues.

The chain carries TRBV28 and TRBJ1-5; the D is unclear. The CDR3 spans 12 residues. CDR1 and CDR2 from the germline V gene are MDHEN and SYDVKM. The V gene lost 3 bases and the J gene lost 4 bases, with 4 bases spanning the gap. CDR3 in amino acids: CASSFPNQPQHF. In DNA form, the CDR3 reads TGTGCCAGCAGTTTCCCAAATCAGCCCCAGCATTTT. Supplemented by reference TRBV28 and TRBJ1-5, the full variable domain reads DVKVTQSSRYLVKRTGEKVFLECVQDMDHENMFWYRQDPGLGLRLIYFSYDVKMKEKGDIPEGYSVSREKKERFSLILESASTNQTSMYLCASSFPNQPQHFGDGTRLSIL.

In DNA form, the CDR3 reads TGCAGCGGGGGACAGTCTAACTATGGCTACACCTTC. Translation: CSGGQSNYGYTF. The genes are TRBV29-1 and TRBJ1-2, with 7 bases that match TRBD1. The CDR3 length is 12 residues. The V gene end was trimmed by 7 bases and the J gene end by 0 bases; junction bases not matched to a gene: 2. CDR1 and CDR2 from the germline V gene are SQVTM and ANQGSEA.

The chain couples TRBV11-1 to TRBJ2-1, with 9 bases lining up with TRBD1. CDR3 length: 15 residues. Germline CDR1 and CDR2: SGHAT and FQDESV (reference sequence). The V gene end was trimmed by 7 bases and the J gene end by 3 bases; junction bases not matched to a gene: 7. CDR3 sequence: CASTKGQGDYNEQFF. CDR3 sequence (DNA): TGTGCCAGCACCAAGGGACAGGGCGACTACAATGAGCAGTTCTTC. The full variable domain, with the rest looked up from reference TRBV11-1 and TRBJ2-1, is EAEVAQSPRYKITEKSQAVAFWCDPISGHATLYWYRQILGQGPELLVQFQDESVVDDSQLPKDRFSAERLKGVDSTLKIQPAELGDSAMYLCASTKGQGDYNEQFFGPGTRLTVL.

The rearrangement joins TRBV28 to TRBJ1-5; D gene unclear. V lost 1 base and J lost 6, with 10 bases in between. CDR1 and CDR2 (germline): MDHEN, SYDVKM. The CDR3 runs 14 residues. CDR3 sequence: CASSLFPGGQPQHF. CDR3 bases: TGTGCCAGCAGTTTATTCCCCGGCGGTCAGCCCCAGCATTTT.

The J gene is TRBJ2-3, the V gene TRBV28; no clear D. CDR1 is MDHEN and CDR2 is SYDVKM in the germline V gene. V was cut by 6 bases and J by 0 bases, with 13 bases left in between. The CDR3 sequence is 15 residues long. The CDR3, as DNA: TGTGCCAGCAGCCTTCCCCTAACTAGCACAGATACGCAGTATTTT. As protein: CASSLPLTSTDTQYF.

The chain recombines TRBV7-2 with TRBJ2-7, with a tentative D call TRBD2 (6 bases). The ends were cut back, 6 bases at V and 0 bases at J, with 9 bases in the middle. Germline loops: CDR1 SGHTA, CDR2 FQGNSA. The CDR3 extends over 13 amino acids. CDR3 sequence: CASRDGSSYEQYF. For the CDR3, the DNA is TGTGCCAGCAGGGACGGGAGCTCCTACGAGCAGTACTTC.

This chain uses TRBV7-3 with TRBJ1-1; 8 nucleotides align to TRBD1. This CDR3 spans 14 amino acids. Losses at the gene ends were 5 bases for V and 5 bases for J; bases not matched to a gene: 7. CDR1 and CDR2 from the germline V gene are SGHTA and FQGTGA. CDR3 amino acids: CASSPTGGRTEAFF. DNA of the CDR3: TGTGCCAGCAGCCCTACAGGGGGAAGGACTGAAGCTTTCTTT.

V usage is TRBV5-4 and J usage is TRBJ2-3; a possible D gene is TRBD2 (5 bases). The CDR3 totals 13 residues. CDR1 is SGHNT, CDR2 YYREEE, per germline (reference sequence). The V and J ends lost 0 bases and 4 bases respectively, with 6 bases between them. In DNA, the CDR3 is TGTGCCAGCAGCTTGGCGGGGTCAGATACGCAGTATTTT. Its translation is CASSLAGSDTQYF.

The chain uses TRBV5-1 and TRBJ1-5; a possible D gene is TRBD1 (6 bases). The CDR3 sequence is 15 residues long. Germline V CDR1 and CDR2: SGHRS, YFSETQ. V shed 0 bases and J shed 7 bases, with 14 bases lying between them. CDR3 loop: CASSLDGSGDQPQHF. CDR3 in DNA: TGCGCCAGCAGCTTGGATGGTTCAGGGGACCAGCCCCAGCATTTT.

The chain recombines TRBV11-3 with TRBJ2-2; 10 nucleotides line up with TRBD2. CDR3 length equals 19 residues. The J segment lost 5 bases and the V segment lost 7 bases, leaving 19 bases of the junction unmatched. CDR1 is SGHNT and CDR2 is YENEEA in the germline V gene. The CDR3 reads CASTTQASGSRSGTGELFF. CDR3 sequence (DNA): TGTGCCAGCACAACCCAGGCTAGCGGGAGTCGTTCGGGTACCGGGGAGCTGTTTTTT.

This chain uses TRBV15 with TRBJ2-1, with 9 bases fitting TRBD2. The length of the CDR3 is 17 residues. From germline, CDR1 is LNHNV and CDR2 YYDKDF (reference sequence). J was trimmed by 2 bases and V by 8 bases; bases with no gene match: 13. The DNA for the CDR3 is TGTGCCACCGAACTAGCGGGTGGGATGACCCCCTACAATGAGCAGTTCTTC. Translation: CATELAGGMTPYNEQFF.

V is TRBV30 and J is TRBJ2-7; 7 bases align to TRBD1. The CDR3 is 14 amino acids. V gave up 0 bases and J gave up 5 bases; unmatched junction bases: 7. CDR1 and CDR2 (germline): GTSNPN, SVGIG (reference sequence). CDR3 loop: CAWSVIRQGHEQYF. For the CDR3, the DNA is TGTGCCTGGAGTGTAATTAGACAGGGCCACGAGCAGTACTTC.

There are a few counts of this clone. Here the CDR3 DNA reads TGTGCCAGCAGCTTCAGGATAGAGGGATTGACCCAAGAGACCCAGTACTTC. Its protein product is CASSFRIEGLTQETQYF. The rearrangement joins TRBV7-9 to TRBJ2-5; TRBD2 is a possible D gene (5 bases). V lost 3 bases, J lost 1 base, and 18 bases lay in between. Germline CDR1 reads SEHNR; CDR2 reads FQNEAQ (reference sequence). The CDR3 covers 17 residues.

The V gene is TRBV6-6, the J gene TRBJ1-1, with D possibly matching TRBD1 (6 bases). Trimming took off 6 bases at V and 4 bases at J, with 18 bases between the two ends. CDR3 size: 15 residues. Looked up from germline, CDR1 is MNHNY and CDR2 is SVGAGI (reference sequence). The CDR3 DNA sequence: TGTGCCAGCAGACCCCACGGGCAGGGGAGCACTGAAGCTTTCTTT. This sequence encodes CASRPHGQGSTEAFF.